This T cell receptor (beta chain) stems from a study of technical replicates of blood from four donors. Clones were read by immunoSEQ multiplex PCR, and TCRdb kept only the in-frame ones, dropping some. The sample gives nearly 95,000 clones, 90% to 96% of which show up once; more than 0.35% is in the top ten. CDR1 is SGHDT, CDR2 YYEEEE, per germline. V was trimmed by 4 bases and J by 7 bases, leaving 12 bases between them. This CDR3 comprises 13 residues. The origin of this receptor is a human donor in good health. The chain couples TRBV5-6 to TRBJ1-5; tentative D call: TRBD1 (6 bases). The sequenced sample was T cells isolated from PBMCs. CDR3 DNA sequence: TGTGCCAGCAGCCCGGGACAACAACAGCCCCAGCATTTT. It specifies CASSPGQQQPQHF.